One sample yielded the 4 T cell receptor beta chains listed below, sequenced in a study of resident and recirculating memory T cells in vitiligo. Profiling relied on immunoSEQ multiplex PCR, and the TCRdb table lists in-frame clones only, not all of them. The repertoire consists of roughly 76,000 clones, with approximately 93% occurring once and the leading ten covering roughly 5%. The sample was blood. These receptors were collected from a male donor with vitiligo.

The chain links TRBV19 to TRBJ2-2; a weak D match, TRBD2 (5 bases). V was shortened by 2 bases and J by 10 bases, with 11 bases between the two germline ends. Germline loops: CDR1 LNHDA, CDR2 SQIVND (reference sequence). This CDR3 comprises 13 residues. CDR3 in amino acids: CASSILGASELFF. The DNA for the CDR3 is TGTGCCAGTAGTATACTGGGAGCGTCGGAGCTGTTTTTT.

This chain connects TRBV10-3 to TRBJ1-1, with TRBD1 matching over 7 bases. Germline V gene data show CDR1 as ENHRY and CDR2 as SYGVKD. This CDR3 has 14 amino acids. Losses at the gene ends were 2 bases for V and 11 bases for J; bases not matched to a gene: 11. In nucleotides, the CDR3 is TGTGCCATCAGTGAGCAACAGGGGACGTATAGGGCTTTCTTT. Residues: CAISEQQGTYRAFF.

The chain joins TRBV29-1 to TRBJ2-7; D gene uncertain. This CDR3 has 12 residues. Trimming stripped 6 bases from V and 3 bases from J, with 12 bases between. Germline V gives CDR1 SQVTM, CDR2 ANQGSEA. This chain's CDR3 is CSVSITGYEQYF. CDR3 DNA: TGCAGCGTATCAATAACGGGCTACGAGCAGTACTTC.

The chain joins TRBV11-2 to TRBJ1-2; D is perhaps TRBD1 (6 bases). In germline, CDR1 is SGHAT, CDR2 FQNNGV. The CDR3 is 16 amino acids. V was shortened by 0 bases and J by 4 bases, with 15 bases between the two germline ends. CDR3 residues: CASSLDEGGSLYGYTF. DNA for the CDR3: TGTGCCAGCAGCTTAGATGAGGGGGGGTCCCTCTATGGCTACACCTTC. The whole variable domain, remainder taken from reference TRBV11-2 and TRBJ1-2, is EAGVAQSPRYKIIEKRQSVAFWCNPISGHATLYWYQQILGQGPKLLIQFQNNGVVDDSQLPKDRFSAERLKGVDSTLKIQPAKLEDSAVYLCASSLDEGGSLYGYTFGSGTRLTVV.